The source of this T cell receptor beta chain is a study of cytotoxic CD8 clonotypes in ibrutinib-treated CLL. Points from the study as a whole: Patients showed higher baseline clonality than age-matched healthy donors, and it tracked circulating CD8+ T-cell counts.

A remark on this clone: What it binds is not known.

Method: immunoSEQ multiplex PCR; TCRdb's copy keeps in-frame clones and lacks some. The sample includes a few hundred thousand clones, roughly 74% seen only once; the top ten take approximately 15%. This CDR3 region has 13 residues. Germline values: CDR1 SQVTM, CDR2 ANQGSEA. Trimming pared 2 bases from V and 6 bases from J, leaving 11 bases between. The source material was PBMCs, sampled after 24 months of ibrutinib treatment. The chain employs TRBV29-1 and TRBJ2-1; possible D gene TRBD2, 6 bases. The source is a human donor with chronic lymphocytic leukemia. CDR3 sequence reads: CSVEIGGSNEQFF. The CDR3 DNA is TGCAGCGTTGAAATAGGAGGGAGCAATGAGCAGTTCTTC.